The T cell receptor beta chain under discussion was sequenced for a study of response to subunit inactivated influenza vaccine. The CDR3 runs 15 residues. Trimming cost V 4 bases and J 7 bases, with 16 bases left between them. Germline CDR1 and CDR2: LGHDT and YNNKEL (reference sequence). TCRdb reanalysed the RT-PCR reads using MiXCR and keeps one entry per CDR3 protein. The sample has just under 550,000 distinct CDR3 sequences; under 30% are singletons. These data were also reused for a study on T cells expressing NK-cell markers. That work contributes: Scientists made TCR beta cDNA using 5'RACE template switching with UMIs. The study sequenced eight donors, seven HCMV-seropositive and one seronegative.

The source material was CD4+ T cells sorted from PBMCs, sampled roughly 12 days after vaccination. The V call is TRBV3-1, the J call TRBJ2-2, with unresolved D. This clonotype originated in a man aged 45 to 65 who received an inactivated influenza vaccine. This chain's CDR3 is CASSPQQTWHGELFF. Written as DNA, the CDR3 is TGTGCCAGCAGCCCGCAACAGACCTGGCACGGGGAGCTGTTTTTT.